This entry is about one T cell receptor (beta chain). The V segment lost 4 bases and the J segment 2 bases; nucleotides outside the gene matches: 4. Germline V gives CDR1 LGHNA, CDR2 YNFKEQ. The CDR3 runs to 15 residues. The data belong to a study of blood T cell repertoires in COVID-19. The protocol was immunoSEQ multiplex PCR, while the TCRdb copy is restricted to in-frame clones and leaves out a portion. This sample has roughly 440,000 clones, with 88% found just once. This clonotype was sampled from a woman aged 45-65 years with COVID-19, enrolled during active disease. Sequencing used peripheral blood. The rearrangement uses TRBV4-2 and TRBJ2-7; TRBD1 matches 11 bases. CDR3 loop: CASSPRTGGTYEQYF. The CDR3, as DNA: TGTGCCAGCAGCCCGCGGACAGGGGGCACCTACGAGCAGTACTTC.